This T cell receptor beta chain was profiled in a study of blood T cell repertoires in COVID-19. The wider study: The samples span acute and convalescent COVID-19 from the United States, Italy and Spain. Sample material is recorded as cDNA or gDNA derived from T cells, B-cell-depleted T cells, or PBMCs.

Only in-frame clones appear in the TCRdb table, and some are missing; sequencing was by immunoSEQ multiplex PCR. The sample lists approximately 54,000 clones, roughly four fifths occurring once. The ends were cut back, 7 bases at V and 4 bases at J, with 10 bases in the middle. The germline gives CDR1 SNHLY, CDR2 FYNNEI. The CDR3 sequence is 13 residues long. The chain joins TRBV2 to TRBJ2-2; possible D gene TRBD1, 5 bases. Sequenced input: peripheral blood. This clonotype was obtained from a woman aged 55-75 years with acute or convalescent COVID-19. The CDR3 loop is CASTFRVTGELFF. The DNA for the CDR3 is TGTGCCAGCACCTTCAGGGTCACCGGGGAGCTGTTTTTT.